This is a list of T cell receptor beta chains from one sample in a study of CD8 T cells in Susac syndrome. TCRdb re-called the immunoSEQ multiplex PCR reads with MiXCR, one entry per CDR3 protein. The table lists over 130,000 distinct CDR3 sequences, 85% to 95% of them singletons. The specimen was CD4+ T cells from PBMCs. These receptor sequences come from a human donor with multiple sclerosis. Both conserved end residues are part of each CDR3. The D gene is left open where the match is weak. The size entry is marked missing in some rows and otherwise reads once, few, many or a size class.

V	J	D	size	CDR3	DNA
TRBV3-1	TRBJ2-5	TRBD2	.	CASSNSGGAAETQYF	TGTGCCAGCAGCAACAGCGGGGGGGCCGCAGAGACCCAGTACTTC
TRBV30	TRBJ2-1	TRBD1	.	CAWSSWGTAIYNEQFF	TGTGCCTGGAGTTCATGGGGGACAGCAATTTACAATGAGCAGTTCTTC
TRBV28	TRBJ2-7	.	once	CASSLSRGPREQYF	TGTGCCAGCAGTTTATCACGGGGGCCTCGCGAGCAGTACTTC
TRBV28	TRBJ2-5	TRBD2	.	CASSTRGLHVIKTQYF	TGTGCCAGCAGTACCCGGGGACTACACGTCATTAAGACCCAGTACTTC
TRBV3-1	TRBJ1-5	.	.	CASSQKNQPQHF	TGTGCCAGCAGCCAGAAGAATCAGCCCCAGCATTTT
TRBV2	TRBJ2-7	TRBD1	.	CASSPRQGAGHEQYF	TGTGCCAGCAGTCCTAGACAGGGGGCTGGGCACGAGCAGTACTTC
TRBV12-3/TRBV12-4	TRBJ2-1	.	.	CASSLNRWNEQFF	TGTGCCAGCAGTTTAAACAGGTGGAATGAGCAGTTCTTC
TRBV5-1	TRBJ2-2	.	.	CASSLADGGELFF	TGCGCCAGCAGCTTGGCTGATGGCGGGGAGCTGTTTTTT
TRBV7-2	TRBJ2-7	.	.	CASSFRQGGEQYF	TGTGCCAGCAGTTTTAGACAGGGAGGCGAGCAGTACTTC
TRBV25-1	TRBJ1-1	.	.	CASSRGQLEAFF	TGTGCCAGCTCCCGAGGACAACTTGAAGCTTTCTTT
TRBV7-2	TRBJ2-3	TRBD1	few	CASSRFRDSPYF	TGTGCCAGCAGCCGGTTCCGGGACAGTCCGTATTTT
TRBV14	TRBJ2-7	TRBD1	.	CASSQTTGPYEQYF	TGTGCCAGCAGCCAAACGACAGGGCCCTACGAGCAGTACTTC
TRBV20-1	TRBJ1-2	TRBD1	.	CSAGTGGDYGYTF	TGCAGTGCCGGGACAGGAGGGGACTATGGCTACACCTTC
TRBV28	TRBJ2-7	.	.	CASSRPTGKKTYEQYF	TGTGCCAGCAGTCGACCCACAGGGAAAAAAACCTACGAGCAGTACTTC
TRBV10-2	TRBJ1-5	TRBD1	.	CASSVDRVNQPQHF	TGCGCCAGCAGTGTGGACAGGGTAAATCAGCCCCAGCATTTT
TRBV15	TRBJ1-1	.	.	CATSPGPNTEAFF	TGTGCCACCAGCCCGGGCCCGAACACTGAAGCTTTCTTT
TRBV24-1	TRBJ2-7	.	.	CATSDNGRRKQYF	TGTGCCACCAGTGATAACGGACGAAGAAAGCAGTACTTC
TRBV20-1	TRBJ1-1	.	.	CSARGWTANTEAFF	TGCAGTGCTAGGGGCTGGACAGCGAACACTGAAGCTTTCTTT
TRBV3-1	TRBJ2-7	TRBD1	.	CASSPGQAVNSYEQYF	TGTGCCAGCAGCCCTGGACAGGCGGTAAATTCCTACGAGCAGTACTTC
TRBV7-2	TRBJ2-5	.	.	CASSLWGPRETQYF	TGTGCCAGCAGCTTATGGGGGCCACGGGAGACCCAGTACTTC
TRBV20-1	TRBJ2-4	TRBD1	.	CSAGPGTGNIQYF	TGCAGTGCTGGTCCCGGGACAGGGAACATTCAGTACTTC
TRBV27	TRBJ1-2	TRBD1	once	CASTAGGGRKNYGYTF	TGTGCCAGCACTGCAGGGGGCGGGCGAAAGAACTATGGCTACACCTTC
TRBV29-1	TRBJ2-2	.	.	CSVGPTGRNTGELFF	TGCAGCGTTGGCCCGACAGGACGGAACACCGGGGAGCTGTTTTTT
TRBV29-1	TRBJ2-4	TRBD1	once	CSVGEQGSMAKNIQYF	TGCAGCGTTGGTGAACAGGGGTCTATGGCCAAAAACATTCAGTACTTC
TRBV12-3/TRBV12-4	TRBJ2-7	.	.	CASSLGTVSYEQYF	TGTGCCAGCAGTTTAGGGACTGTATCCTACGAGCAGTACTTC
TRBV6-5	TRBJ1-1	.	.	CASRPPPWGNTEAFF	TGTGCCAGCAGACCTCCCCCGTGGGGGAACACTGAAGCTTTCTTT
TRBV20-1	TRBJ2-7	.	.	CSARRTESYEQYF	TGCAGTGCTCGAAGGACAGAATCCTACGAGCAGTACTTC
TRBV7-2	TRBJ2-2	TRBD1	.	CASSLATGGTGELFF	TGTGCCAGCAGCTTGGCGACAGGGGGAACCGGGGAGCTGTTTTTT
TRBV7-9	TRBJ1-2	.	.	CASSLAGRNYGYTF	TGTGCCAGCAGCTTAGCCGGTCGGAACTATGGCTACACCTTC
TRBV20-1	TRBJ2-7	.	.	CSASHTGIAYEQYF	TGCAGTGCTAGTCACACGGGGATTGCCTACGAGCAGTACTTC
TRBV20-1	TRBJ2-3	.	.	CSAGSVGADTQYF	TGCAGTGCTGGATCTGTGGGGGCAGATACGCAGTATTTT